This passage covers 17 T cell receptor beta chains from one sample sequenced in a study of T cell repertoires in cytomegalovirus infection. TCRdb redid the calling of the reads with MiXCR, one entry per CDR3 protein. The sample holds hundreds of thousands of distinct CDR3 sequences; approximately 33% are singletons and the top ten take about an eighth. The specimen was PBMCs. Receptor source: a human donor in good health (CMV status not recorded). Some clones in this sample may be carry-over from other donors' samples.

The table lists this clonotype with a few counts. This rearrangement joins TRBV12-3 or TRBV12-4 to TRBJ2-1; tentatively, D is TRBD2 (6 bases). Trimming removed 6 bases from V and 0 bases from J, with 18 bases in between. This CDR3 region has 17 residues. CDR3 nucleotides: TGTGCCAGCAGACCCTCACTAGCTACGAGCTCCTACAATGAGCAGTTCTTC. Its protein is CASRPSLATSSYNEQFF.

The sample holds a few counts of this clonotype. The rearrangement uses TRBV30 and TRBJ1-4; D might be TRBD1 (5 bases). The CDR3 is made up of 14 amino acids. Per germline, CDR1 GTSNPN and CDR2 SVGIG (reference sequence). V was trimmed by 7 bases and J by 0 bases, leaving 12 bases between them. The CDR3, as DNA: TGTGCCTTGGGACTGATTGCAACTAATGAAAAACTGTTTTTT. This codes for CALGLIATNEKLFF.

This clonotype was counted only a few times. CDR3: CAGRPMNTEAFF. The CDR3 nucleotides are TGTGCCGGGCGCCCCATGAACACTGAAGCTTTCTTT. The chain is built from TRBV7-6 and TRBJ1-1, with no clear D. Germline CDR1 reads SGHVS; CDR2 reads FNYEAQ. Trimming cost V 11 bases and J 0 bases, with 10 bases left between them. CDR3 length equals 12 residues.

This clonotype was counted between two and nine times. V and J are TRBV7-9 and TRBJ2-1; TRBD2 agrees at 9 bases. Germline lookup yields CDR1 SEHNR and CDR2 FQNEAQ (reference sequence). V trimming: 1 base; J trimming: 8 bases; junction bases outside the gene matches: 6. The CDR3 loop spans 15 amino acids. The CDR3 DNA sequence: TGTGCCAGCAGCTTAGGCACTAGCGGGCGCGATGAGCAGTTCTTC. It translates to CASSLGTSGRDEQFF.

The genes are TRBV11-2 and TRBJ2-1; D is unclear. Germline V lookup: CDR1 SGHAT, CDR2 FQNNGV. V was shortened by 1 base and J by 1 base, with 11 bases between the two germline ends. The CDR3 length is 16 residues. CDR3 bases: TGTGCCAGCAGCTTAGTTGGGCTCCGTTCCTACAATGAGCAGTTCTTC. Translating it yields CASSLVGLRSYNEQFF. Full variable domain (missing parts from reference TRBV11-2 and TRBJ2-1): EAGVAQSPRYKIIEKRQSVAFWCNPISGHATLYWYQQILGQGPKLLIQFQNNGVVDDSQLPKDRFSAERLKGVDSTLKIQPAKLEDSAVYLCASSLVGLRSYNEQFFGPGTRLTVL.

This clonotype appeared a few times. This rearrangement joins TRBV12-3 or TRBV12-4 to TRBJ1-1; possibly TRBD1 for D (6 bases). The V end was cut by 6 bases, the J end by 1 base, with 18 bases between. This CDR3 contains 16 residues. This chain's CDR3 is CASSPPPVGGNTEAFF. The CDR3 DNA reads as TGTGCCAGCAGCCCTCCTCCGGTAGGGGGGAACACTGAAGCTTTCTTT.

The chain carries TRBV11-2 and TRBJ2-3; D uncertain. The CDR3 runs 13 residues. Germline CDR1 is SGHAT and CDR2 is FQNNGV. The V gene lost 4 bases and the J gene lost 6 bases, with 11 bases spanning the gap. The CDR3 bases are TGTGCCAGCAGCTCCTCCAGCCCCGATACGCAGTATTTT. It yields the protein CASSSSSPDTQYF.

This clonotype has a handful of counts. The chain uses TRBV6-1 and TRBJ2-4; D uncertain. The V gene's germline CDR1 is MNHNS and CDR2 SASEGT. The CDR3 totals 16 residues. Trimming shortened V by 6 bases and J by 0 bases, and 15 bases separated the two germline ends. The DNA of the CDR3 is TGTGCCAGCAGCCCCGGACCTCTGAGAGCCAAAAACATTCAGTACTTC. This gives the protein CASSPGPLRAKNIQYF.

This clonotype was recorded at least ten times. The chain is built from TRBV12-3 or TRBV12-4 and TRBJ1-1, with D possibly being TRBD1 (6 bases). CDR3 length: 12 residues. Trimming stripped 5 bases from V and 7 bases from J, with 11 bases between. The CDR3, as DNA: TGTGCCAGCAGTCTACAGGGAATTGAAGCTTTCTTT. Translating it yields CASSLQGIEAFF.

This clonotype came up many times. V is TRBV7-2 and J is TRBJ2-1; D not resolved. V was clipped by 1 base and J by 2 bases, with 6 bases between them. The CDR3 totals 14 residues. In germline, CDR1 is SGHTA, CDR2 FQGNSA. As DNA, the CDR3 is TGTGCCAGCAGCTTAGGGGTTACCTACAATGAGCAGTTCTTC. Its protein is CASSLGVTYNEQFF.

The chain has TRBV5-4 and TRBJ1-2; 8 nucleotides line up with TRBD1. Germline V CDR1 and CDR2: SGHNT, YYREEE (reference sequence). The CDR3 spans 14 residues. V trimming: 0 bases; J trimming: 8 bases; junction bases outside the gene matches: 6. This chain's CDR3 is CASSLGQGYGGYTF. Here the CDR3 DNA reads TGTGCCAGCAGCTTGGGACAGGGGTACGGAGGCTACACCTTC.

This clonotype was counted only a few times. V gene TRBV7-2 combines with J gene TRBJ1-2; the D is unclear. Between the trimmed V and J ends, which lost 1 base and 0 bases, there was a span of 12 bases. CDR1 is SGHTA, CDR2 FQGNSA, per germline. The CDR3 has 16 residues. The chain's CDR3 is CASSLGGVSSNYGYTF. DNA for the CDR3: TGTGCCAGCAGCTTAGGGGGAGTGTCCTCTAACTATGGCTACACCTTC.

The sample holds a few counts of this clonotype. V is TRBV4-3 and J is TRBJ1-4; possible D gene TRBD1, 5 bases. V lost 3 bases to trimming and J lost 3 bases, with 11 bases between them. Germline V lookup: CDR1 LGHNA, CDR2 YSLEER. The CDR3 has 15 residues. CDR3 region: CASSHSGAANEKLFF. The DNA for the CDR3 is TGCGCCAGCAGCCATTCCGGGGCCGCTAATGAAAAACTGTTTTTT.

Of note for this clonotype: Possible read error: a much larger clone is one base away. The rearrangement joins TRBV7-2 to TRBJ1-3, with D hard to call. The CDR3 covers 14 residues. Germline V gene sequence: CDR1 SGHTA, CDR2 FQGNSA. CDR3 nucleotide sequence: TGTGTCAGCAGCCCTCAGAGCTCTGGAAACACCATATATTTT. Its protein is CVSSPQSSGNTIYF.

A word on this clonotype: As the CDR3 is not closed by the conserved phenylalanine or tryptophan, this likely results from a read error. The genes are TRBV5-1 and TRBJ2-5; 8 nucleotides match TRBD1. This CDR3 is built from 15 residues. V dropped 4 bases and J dropped 4; count of bases not matched to a gene: 9. CDR1 is SGHRS and CDR2 is YFSETQ in the germline V gene. The CDR3 spells CASSRGQGSLETQYL. For the CDR3, the DNA is TGCGCCAGCAGCCGAGGACAGGGATCATTAGAGACCCAGTACTTA.

In this sample, this clonotype turned up many times. The gene calls are TRBV7-6 and TRBJ2-1, with D perhaps matching TRBD1 or TRBD2 (5 bases each). With 5 bases removed from V and 5 bases from J, the gap between germline ends came to 19 bases. The CDR3 has 16 residues. CDR1 is SGHVS and CDR2 is FNYEAQ in the germline V gene. CDR3 region: CASSLGTPAIDNEQFF. The CDR3 DNA sequence: TGTGCCAGCAGCCTCGGGACCCCTGCGATTGACAATGAGCAGTTCTTC.

This clonotype was detected only a few times. This chain uses TRBV12-3 or TRBV12-4 with TRBJ1-5; maybe TRBD1 (5 bases). The CDR3 sequence is 19 residues long. V lost 0 bases and J 1 base, leaving 19 bases between the germline ends. CDR3 sequence reads: CASSLAQRGLIRSNQPQHF. The CDR3, as DNA: TGTGCCAGCAGTTTAGCGCAGAGGGGCCTGATTCGGAGCAATCAGCCCCAGCATTTT.